The following is a T cell receptor (beta chain) sequence with its context. Its antigen is not identified. This sample was taken from a study of cytotoxic CD8 clonotypes in ibrutinib-treated CLL. Background on the study: For this cohort, patients were about a dozen relapsed/refractory and approximately 14 treatment-naive, while 17 to 18 were IGHV unmutated. Once patients had received a median 12 months of treatment, range 6 to 36, response samples were obtained.

Study results and limitations: Baseline levels were approached again at progression, after clonality had risen at ibrutinib response.

The repertoire was sequenced with immunoSEQ multiplex PCR; TCRdb's copy has only in-frame clones and lacks some. This sample carries tens of thousands of clones, around two thirds of them seen once, and the ten largest clones take 45% to 65%. The sequenced sample was PBMCs, obtained after 24 months of ibrutinib treatment. This TCR was sampled from a human donor with chronic lymphocytic leukemia.

The chain's CDR3 is CASRTGVSNQPQHF. For the CDR3, the DNA is TGTGCCAGCAGAACAGGGGTCAGCAATCAGCCCCAGCATTTT. The chain carries TRBV7-4 and TRBJ1-5; TRBD1 matches 7 bases. The germline CDR1 and CDR2 sequences are SGHVT and SQSDAQ. V was clipped by 6 bases and J by 1 base; unmatched bases: 3. CDR3 length: 14 residues.